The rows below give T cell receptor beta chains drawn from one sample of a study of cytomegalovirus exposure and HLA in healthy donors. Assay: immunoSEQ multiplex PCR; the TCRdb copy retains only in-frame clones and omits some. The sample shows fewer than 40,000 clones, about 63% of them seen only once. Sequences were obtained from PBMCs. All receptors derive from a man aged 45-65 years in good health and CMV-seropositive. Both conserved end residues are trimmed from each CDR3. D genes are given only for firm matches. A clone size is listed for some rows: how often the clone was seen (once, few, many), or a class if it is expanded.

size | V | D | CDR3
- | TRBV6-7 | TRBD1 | ASSPRDRRNNEQF
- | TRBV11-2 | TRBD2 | ASSSRTGGGNEQY
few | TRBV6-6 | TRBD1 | ASSRSTGRTNYGYT
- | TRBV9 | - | ASSVMGRNTEAF
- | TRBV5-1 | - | ASSWSGAYEQF
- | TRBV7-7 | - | ASSYTGTETQY
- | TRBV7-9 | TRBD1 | ASSHGQGANGYT
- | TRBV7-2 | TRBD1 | ASSTRTGYEQY
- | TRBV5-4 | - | ASSLGRGSNSPLH
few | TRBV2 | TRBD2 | ASSEWRGRDSQY
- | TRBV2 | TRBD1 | ASGYRQGYGYT
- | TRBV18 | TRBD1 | ASSPTRGREYEQY
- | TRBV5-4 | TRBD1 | ASSRDSYEQY
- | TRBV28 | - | ASSLPGEVYGYT
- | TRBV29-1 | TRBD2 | SGGGSTDTQY
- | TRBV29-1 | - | SVEEGLGDEQY
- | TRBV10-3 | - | AISESRNSNSPLH
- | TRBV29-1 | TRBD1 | SVGTRDRGGDEQF
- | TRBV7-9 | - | ASSRSGQETQY
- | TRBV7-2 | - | ASSRDGGITEAF
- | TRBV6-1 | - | ASAPGQKSSPLH
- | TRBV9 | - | ASSVGGLRNEQF
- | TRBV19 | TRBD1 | ASSSRDRGYEQY
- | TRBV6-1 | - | ASRQGGNEQF
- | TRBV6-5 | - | ASRDWGAQY
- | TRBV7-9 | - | ASSLGAGQAYEQY
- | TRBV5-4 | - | ASSLDSGPQH
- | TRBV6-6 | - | ASSYSRRNTDTQY
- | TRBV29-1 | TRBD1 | SVGRTGGGSNYGYT
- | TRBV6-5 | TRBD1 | ASSRAGGSTEAF
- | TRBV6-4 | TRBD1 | ASSVTGGISNEQF